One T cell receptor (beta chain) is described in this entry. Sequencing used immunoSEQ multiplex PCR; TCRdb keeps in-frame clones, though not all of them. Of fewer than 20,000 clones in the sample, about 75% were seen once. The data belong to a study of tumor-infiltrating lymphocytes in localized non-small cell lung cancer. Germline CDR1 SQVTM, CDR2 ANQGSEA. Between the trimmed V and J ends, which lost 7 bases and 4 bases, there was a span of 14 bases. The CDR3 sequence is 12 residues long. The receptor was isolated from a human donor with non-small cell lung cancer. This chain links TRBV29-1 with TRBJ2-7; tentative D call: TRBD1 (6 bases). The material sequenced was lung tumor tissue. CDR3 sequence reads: CSAIGTPYEQYF. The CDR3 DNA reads TGCAGCGCGATCGGGACACCGTACGAGCAGTACTTC.